The text below deals with one T cell receptor (beta chain). The antigen is unknown. This entry is derived from a study of T cell responses to AZD1222 COVID-19 vaccine. About the research overall: Doses given second, at about 4 or about 12 weeks, were pooled.

Clones were read by immunoSEQ multiplex PCR, and TCRdb kept only the in-frame ones, dropping some. The sample shows 170,000 or so clones, 90% to 95% of them seen only once. Trimming removed 0 bases at V and 4 bases at J, with 11 bases between. The CDR3 consists of 14 residues. CDR1 is SGHDT and CDR2 is YYEEEE in the germline V gene. Findings of the study overall: Baseline antibody screening turned up just a handful of seropositive AZD1222 recipients.

The chain recombines TRBV5-6 with TRBJ2-7; TRBD2 might be the D (5 bases). This TCR was sampled from an adult in good health. The specimen comprised peripheral blood, sampled on day 0 of AZD1222 vaccination. CDR3 amino acids: CASSLGGSGYEQYF. Written as DNA, the CDR3 is TGTGCCAGCAGCTTGGGAGGGTCCGGTTACGAGCAGTACTTC.